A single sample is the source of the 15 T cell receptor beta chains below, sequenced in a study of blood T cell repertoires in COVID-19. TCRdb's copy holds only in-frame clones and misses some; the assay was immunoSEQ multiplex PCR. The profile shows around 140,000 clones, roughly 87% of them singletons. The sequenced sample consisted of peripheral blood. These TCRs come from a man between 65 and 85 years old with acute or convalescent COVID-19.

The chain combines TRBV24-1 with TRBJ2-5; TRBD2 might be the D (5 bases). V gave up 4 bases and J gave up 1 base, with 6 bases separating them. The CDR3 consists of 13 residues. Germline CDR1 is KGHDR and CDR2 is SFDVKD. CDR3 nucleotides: TGTGCCACCAGTGAAGGGAGCCAAGAGACCCAGTACTTC. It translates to CATSEGSQETQYF.

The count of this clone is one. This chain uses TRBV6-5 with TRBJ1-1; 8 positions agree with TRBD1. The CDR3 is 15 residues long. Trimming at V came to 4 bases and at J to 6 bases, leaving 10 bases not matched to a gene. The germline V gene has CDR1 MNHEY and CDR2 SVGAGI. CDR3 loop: CASSWDRTGRAEAFF. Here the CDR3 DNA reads TGTGCCAGCAGTTGGGATCGGACAGGGAGGGCTGAAGCTTTCTTT.

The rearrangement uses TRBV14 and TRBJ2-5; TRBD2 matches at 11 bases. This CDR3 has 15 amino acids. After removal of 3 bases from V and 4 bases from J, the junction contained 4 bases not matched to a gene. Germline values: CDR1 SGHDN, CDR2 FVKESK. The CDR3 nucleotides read TGTGCCAGCAGCCACCAAGGACTAGCGGGAGAGACCCAGTACTTC. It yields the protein CASSHQGLAGETQYF. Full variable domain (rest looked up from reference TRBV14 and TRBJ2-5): EAGVTQFPSHSVIEKGQTVTLRCDPISGHDNLYWYRRVMGKEIKFLLHFVKESKQDESGMPNNRFLAERTGGTYSTLKVQPAELEDSGVYFCASSHQGLAGETQYFGPGTRLLVL.

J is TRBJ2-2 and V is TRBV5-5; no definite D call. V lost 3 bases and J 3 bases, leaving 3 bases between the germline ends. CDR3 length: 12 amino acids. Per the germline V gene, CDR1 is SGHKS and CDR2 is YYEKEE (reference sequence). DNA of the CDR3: TGTGCCAGCAGCTCCTACACCGGGGAGCTGTTTTTT. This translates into CASSSYTGELFF.

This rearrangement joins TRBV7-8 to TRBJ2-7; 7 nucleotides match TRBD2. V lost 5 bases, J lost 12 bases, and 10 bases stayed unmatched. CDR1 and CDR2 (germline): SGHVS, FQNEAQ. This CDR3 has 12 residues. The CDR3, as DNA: TGTGCCAGCAGCGCCAGACTAGCTCCCGTGTACTTC. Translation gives CASSARLAPVYF. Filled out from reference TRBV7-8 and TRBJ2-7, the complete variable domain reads GAGVSQSPRYKVAKRGQDVALRCDPISGHVSLFWYQQALGQGPEFLTYFQNEAQLDKSGLPSDRFFAERPEGSVSTLKIQRTQQEDSAVYLCASSARLAPVYFGPGTRLTVT.

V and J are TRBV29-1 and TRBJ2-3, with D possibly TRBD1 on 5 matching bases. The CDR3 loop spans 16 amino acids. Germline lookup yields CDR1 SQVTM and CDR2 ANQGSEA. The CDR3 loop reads CTVVGLPERGTDTQYF. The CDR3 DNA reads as TGCACCGTGGTGGGGCTTCCTGAACGAGGCACAGATACGCAGTATTTT.

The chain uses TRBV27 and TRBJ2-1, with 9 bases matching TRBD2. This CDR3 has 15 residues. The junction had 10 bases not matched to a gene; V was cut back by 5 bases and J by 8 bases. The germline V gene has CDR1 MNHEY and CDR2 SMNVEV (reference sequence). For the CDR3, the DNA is TGTGCCAGCAGTCCTAGGATTAGCGGGAGATATGAGCAGTTCTTC. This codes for CASSPRISGRYEQFF.

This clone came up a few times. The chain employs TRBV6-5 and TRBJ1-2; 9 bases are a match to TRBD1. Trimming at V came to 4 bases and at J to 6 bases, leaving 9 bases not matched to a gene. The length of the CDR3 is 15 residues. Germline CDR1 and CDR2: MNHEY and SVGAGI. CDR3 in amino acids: CASSSSDRGVNGYTF. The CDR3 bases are TGTGCCAGCAGTTCTAGCGACAGGGGGGTCAATGGCTACACCTTC.

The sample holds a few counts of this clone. CDR3 sequence (DNA): TGTGCCTGGAGTGTCCCAGGGGGTAGCCGGAATGAGCAGTTCTTC. Its protein product is CAWSVPGGSRNEQFF. The chain links TRBV30 to TRBJ2-1, with 7 nucleotides matching TRBD1. CDR1 GTSNPN and CDR2 SVGIG come from the germline V gene (reference sequence). The junction had 9 bases not matched to a gene; V was cut back by 0 bases and J by 7 bases. The CDR3 has 15 residues. Drawing the rest from reference TRBV30 and TRBJ2-1, the complete variable domain is SQTIHQWPATLVQPVGSPLSLECTVEGTSNPNLYWYRQAAGRGLQLLFYSVGIGQISSEVPQNLSASRPQDRQFILSSKKLLLSDSGFYLCAWSVPGGSRNEQFFGPGTRLTVL.

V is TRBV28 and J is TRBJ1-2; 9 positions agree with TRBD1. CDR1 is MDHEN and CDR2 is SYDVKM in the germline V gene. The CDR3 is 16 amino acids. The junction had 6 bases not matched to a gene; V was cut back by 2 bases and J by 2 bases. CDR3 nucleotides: TGTGCCAGCAGTTTAGTGGGACAGGGACTCAACTATGGCTACACCTTC. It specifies CASSLVGQGLNYGYTF.

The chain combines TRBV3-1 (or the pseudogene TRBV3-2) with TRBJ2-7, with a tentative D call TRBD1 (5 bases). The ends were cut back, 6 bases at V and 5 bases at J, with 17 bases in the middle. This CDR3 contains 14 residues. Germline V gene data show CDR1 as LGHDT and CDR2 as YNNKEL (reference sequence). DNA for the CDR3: TGTGCCAGCAGGAATCAGGGTAATATCCACGAGCAGTACTTC. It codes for CASRNQGNIHEQYF.

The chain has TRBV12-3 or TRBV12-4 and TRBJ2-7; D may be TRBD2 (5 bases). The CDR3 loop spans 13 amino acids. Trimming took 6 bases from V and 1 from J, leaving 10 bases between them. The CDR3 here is CASRIGDSYEQYF. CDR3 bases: TGTGCCAGCAGGATCGGGGATTCCTACGAGCAGTACTTC.

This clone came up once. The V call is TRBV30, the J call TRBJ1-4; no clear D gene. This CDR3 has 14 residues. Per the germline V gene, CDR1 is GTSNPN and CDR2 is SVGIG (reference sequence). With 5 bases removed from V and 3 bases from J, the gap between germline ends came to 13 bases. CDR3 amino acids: CAWGIEPANEKLFF. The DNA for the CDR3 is TGTGCCTGGGGGATAGAGCCGGCTAATGAAAAACTGTTTTTT.

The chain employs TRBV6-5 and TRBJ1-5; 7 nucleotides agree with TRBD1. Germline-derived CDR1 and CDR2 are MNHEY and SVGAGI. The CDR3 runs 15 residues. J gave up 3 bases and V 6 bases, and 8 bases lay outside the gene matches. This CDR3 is CASRAGTAHNQPQHF. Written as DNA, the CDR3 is TGTGCCAGCAGGGCTGGGACAGCACACAATCAGCCCCAGCATTTT.

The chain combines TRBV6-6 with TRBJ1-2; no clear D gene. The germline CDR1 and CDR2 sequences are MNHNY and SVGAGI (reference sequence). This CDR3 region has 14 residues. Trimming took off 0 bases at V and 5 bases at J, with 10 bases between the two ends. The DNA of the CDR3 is TGTGCCAGCAGTTACTCGCACGTCGGGTATGGCTACACCTTC. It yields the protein CASSYSHVGYGYTF.